This T cell receptor beta chain was recorded in a study of identical twins. TCRdb reanalysed the 5' RACE reads using MiXCR and keeps one entry per CDR3 protein. The data show more than 400,000 distinct CDR3 sequences, 13% to 15% seen once. The CDR3 contains 16 residues. The V end was cut by 10 bases, the J end by 6 bases, with 28 bases between. On this clonotype itself: Its specificity is unknown.

Findings and caveats of the study: Monozygotic twins shared more out-of-frame TCR alpha than recombination models predicted. Its conclusions, products of cross-sectional statistical analysis, did not come from following the same donors.

The same sample was also studied in work on yellow fever vaccine responses in identical twins.

This TCR was recovered from a woman aged 18-29 years in good health. The V call is TRBV12-3 or TRBV12-4, the J call TRBJ2-7; maybe TRBD2 (7 bases). The sample was CD4+ T cells sorted from blood. The CDR3 region is CATTRGGAERLGEQYF. The DNA for the CDR3 is TGTGCCACCACCCGTGGGGGGGCGGAGAGGTTAGGCGAGCAGTACTTC.